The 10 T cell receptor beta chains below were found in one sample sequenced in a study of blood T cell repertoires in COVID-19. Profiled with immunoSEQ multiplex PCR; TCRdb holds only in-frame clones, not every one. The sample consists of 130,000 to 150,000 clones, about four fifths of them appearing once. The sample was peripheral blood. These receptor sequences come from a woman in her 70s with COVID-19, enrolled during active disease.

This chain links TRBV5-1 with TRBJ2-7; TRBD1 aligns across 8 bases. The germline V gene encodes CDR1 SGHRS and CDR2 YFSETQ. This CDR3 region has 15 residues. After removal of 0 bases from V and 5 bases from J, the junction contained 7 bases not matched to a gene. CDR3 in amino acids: CASSLAGAGGNEQYF. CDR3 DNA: TGCGCCAGCAGCTTGGCCGGGGCAGGGGGCAACGAGCAGTACTTC. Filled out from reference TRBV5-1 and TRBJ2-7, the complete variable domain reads KAGVTQTPRYLIKTRGQQVTLSCSPISGHRSVSWYQQTPGQGLQFLFEYFSETQRNKGNFPGRFSGRQFSNSRSEMNVSTLELGDSALYLCASSLAGAGGNEQYFGPGTRLTVT.

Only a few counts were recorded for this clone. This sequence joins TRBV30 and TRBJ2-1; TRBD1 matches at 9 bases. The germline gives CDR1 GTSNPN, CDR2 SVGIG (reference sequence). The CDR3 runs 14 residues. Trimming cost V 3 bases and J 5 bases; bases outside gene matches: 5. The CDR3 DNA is TGTGCCTGGAGCGCCTGGGACAGGGACAATGAGCAGTTCTTC. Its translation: CAWSAWDRDNEQFF.

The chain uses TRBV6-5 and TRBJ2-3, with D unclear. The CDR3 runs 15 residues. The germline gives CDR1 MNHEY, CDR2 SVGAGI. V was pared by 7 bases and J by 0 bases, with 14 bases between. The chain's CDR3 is CASTARSSSTDTQYF. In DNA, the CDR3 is TGTGCCAGCACGGCTAGATCCTCTAGCACAGATACGCAGTATTTT.

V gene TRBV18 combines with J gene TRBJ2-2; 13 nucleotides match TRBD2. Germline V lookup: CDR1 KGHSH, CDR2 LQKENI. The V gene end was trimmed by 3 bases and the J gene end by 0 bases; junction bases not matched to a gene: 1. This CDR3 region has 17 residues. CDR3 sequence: CASSPTSGGTNTGELFF. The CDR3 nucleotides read TGTGCCAGCTCACCGACTAGCGGGGGGACGAACACCGGGGAGCTGTTTTTT.

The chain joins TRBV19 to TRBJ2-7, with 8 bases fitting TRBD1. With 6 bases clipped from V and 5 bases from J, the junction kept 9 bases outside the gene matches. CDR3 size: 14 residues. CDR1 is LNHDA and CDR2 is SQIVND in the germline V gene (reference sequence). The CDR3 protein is CASSPTGEGNEQYF. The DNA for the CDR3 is TGTGCCAGTAGCCCGACAGGGGAAGGGAACGAGCAGTACTTC. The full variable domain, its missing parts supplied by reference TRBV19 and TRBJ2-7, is DGGITQSPKYLFRKEGQNVTLSCEQNLNHDAMYWYRQDPGQGLRLIYYSQIVNDFQKGDIAEGYSVSREKKESFPLTVTSAQKNPTAFYLCASSPTGEGNEQYFGPGTRLTVT.

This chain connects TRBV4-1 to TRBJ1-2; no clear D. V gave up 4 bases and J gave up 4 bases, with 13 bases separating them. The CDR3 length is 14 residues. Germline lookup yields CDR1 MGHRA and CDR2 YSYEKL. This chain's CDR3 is CASSPTEGSYGYTF. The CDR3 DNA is TGCGCCAGCAGCCCAACGGAGGGTAGCTATGGCTACACCTTC.

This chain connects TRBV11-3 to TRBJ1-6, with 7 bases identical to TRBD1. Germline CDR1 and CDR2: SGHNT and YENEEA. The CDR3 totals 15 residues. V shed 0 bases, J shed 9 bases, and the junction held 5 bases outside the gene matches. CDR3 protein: CASSLDGTVSSPLHF. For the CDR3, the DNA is TGTGCCAGCAGCTTAGATGGGACAGTGAGTTCACCCCTCCACTTT.

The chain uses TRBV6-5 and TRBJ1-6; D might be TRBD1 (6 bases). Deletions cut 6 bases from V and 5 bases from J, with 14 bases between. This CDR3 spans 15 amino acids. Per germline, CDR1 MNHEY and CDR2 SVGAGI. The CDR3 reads CASRKTGPDNSPLHF. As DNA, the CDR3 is TGTGCCAGCAGAAAGACAGGACCTGATAATTCACCCCTCCACTTT.

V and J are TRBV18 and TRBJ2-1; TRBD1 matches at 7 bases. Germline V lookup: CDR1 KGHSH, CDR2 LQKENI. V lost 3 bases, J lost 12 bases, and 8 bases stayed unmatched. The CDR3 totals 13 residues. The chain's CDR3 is CASSPDRERGQFF. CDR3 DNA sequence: TGTGCCAGCTCACCCGACAGGGAGAGGGGGCAGTTCTTC.

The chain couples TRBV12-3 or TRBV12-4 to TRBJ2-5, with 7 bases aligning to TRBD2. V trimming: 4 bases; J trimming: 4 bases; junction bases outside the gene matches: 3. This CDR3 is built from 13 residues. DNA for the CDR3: TGTGCCAGCAGTTGGACTAGTTTAGAGACCCAGTACTTC. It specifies CASSWTSLETQYF.